This T cell receptor (beta chain) was retrieved from a study of monozygotic twins with inflammatory bowel disease. Two nested PCRs, run for approximately 16 and 9 cycles, were applied to TCRalpha and TCRbeta cDNA. One entry per CDR3 protein, without DNA, is what TCRdb gives after re-calling the 5' RACE reads. This repertoire includes around 190,000 distinct CDR3 sequences. Findings of the study overall: The inverse Simpson measure of TCRbeta diversity was lower in IBD patients than in healthy co-twins.

This CDR3 is 15 amino acids long. Germline V gene lookup returns CDR1 LGHDT and CDR2 YNNKEL (reference sequence). Note on this clonotype: Its antigen is undetermined.

The specimen sequenced was blood. The sequence derives from a human donor with ulcerative colitis or Crohn's disease, or a healthy co-twin of an affected twin (not recorded which). The chain recombines TRBV3-1 with TRBJ2-4; absent DNA, TCRdb's TRBD1 call cannot be checked. The CDR3 sequence is CASSDSPLAKNIQYF.